This T cell receptor (beta chain) was identified during a study of blood T cell repertoires in COVID-19. Study-level information: Samples taken during acute and convalescent COVID-19 were collected in the United States, Italy and Spain.

From germline, CDR1 is SGHRS and CDR2 YFSETQ. The CDR3 extends over 16 amino acids. The V and J ends lost 0 bases and 4 bases, in that order; junction bases with no gene match: 7. This clone was detected only a few times. In the original workflow: Reference gene primer amplification gave nucleated cell count estimates. The data were produced by immunoSEQ multiplex PCR, yet TCRdb's version contains in-frame clones alone and is incomplete. V and J calls and clone size are copied from that table; D and trimming were computed from the DNA. Found here are around 200,000 clones, about 82% of them singletons; the top ten hold roughly 10%.

The sample was peripheral blood. This clonotype was obtained from a woman aged 80 or older with acute or convalescent COVID-19. The V call is TRBV5-1, the J call TRBJ1-3, with 7 bases identical to TRBD1. The CDR3: CASSLAPDRAGNTIYF. The CDR3 DNA reads TGCGCCAGCAGCTTGGCCCCAGACAGGGCCGGAAACACCATATATTTT.